Below are 25 T cell receptor beta chains sequenced from a single sample in a study of human CD8 memory T cell subsets. Libraries for TCR beta were constructed using UMI-labeled 5' RACE. TCRdb reprocessed the 5' RACE reads and reports one entry per CDR3 protein, with no DNA. The sample totals some 11,000 distinct CDR3 sequences. The sequencing sample was made of CD8+ T cells from PBMCs. These receptors all stem from a human donor in good health.

The rearrangement links TRBV29-1 to TRBJ2-1; the D gene TCRdb calls, TRBD2, cannot be checked with no DNA. Germline V gene data show CDR1 as SQVTM and CDR2 as ANQGSEA. This CDR3 comprises 14 residues. This CDR3 reads CSVGVAGVYNEQFF.

The rearrangement joins TRBV10-3 to TRBJ2-1; the D gene TCRdb calls, TRBD2, cannot be checked with no DNA. The CDR3 loop spans 15 amino acids. CDR1 ENHRY and CDR2 SYGVKD come from the germline V gene. CDR3 sequence reads: CATGTSGSSMHEQFF.

This rearrangement joins TRBV5-1 to TRBJ2-3; TCRdb proposes TRBD2, but this gene call is untestable without DNA. Germline V CDR1 and CDR2: SGHRS, YFSETQ. The CDR3 has 17 residues. CDR3: CASSLFGLAGGPDTQYF.

The chain is built from TRBV5-5 and TRBJ2-5; with no DNA, the TCRdb D assignment of TRBD2 cannot be verified. The CDR3 has 12 amino acids. Germline V gene sequence: CDR1 SGHKS, CDR2 YYEKEE (reference sequence). CDR3 region: CASGTSGETQYF.

J is TRBJ2-7 and V is TRBV13; checking the TCRdb D call of TRBD2 is not possible without DNA. This CDR3 has 14 amino acids. Germline loops: CDR1 PRHDT, CDR2 FYEKMQ (reference sequence). CDR3: CASSLLAGGYEQYF.

V and J are TRBV4-3 and TRBJ2-7; TCRdb lists TRBD2, though no DNA is available to test this call. The germline V gene encodes CDR1 LGHNA and CDR2 YSLEER. This CDR3 is built from 13 residues. CDR3 sequence: CASSQGLAYEQYF.

The chain employs TRBV7-9 and TRBJ2-2; TCRdb indicates TRBD1, and absent DNA this call remains unverified. Germline V lookup: CDR1 SEHNR, CDR2 FQNEAQ (reference sequence). The CDR3 has 15 amino acids. CDR3: CASSHTGTGTGELFF. The full variable domain, rest sourced from reference TRBV7-9 and TRBJ2-2, is DTGVSQNPRHKITKRGQNVTFRCDPISEHNRLYWYRQTLGQGPEFLTYFQNEAQLEKSRLLSDRFSAERPKGSFSTLEIQRTEQGDSAMYLCASSHTGTGTGELFFGEGSRLTVL.

V gene TRBV6-2 or TRBV6-3 combines with J gene TRBJ2-7; the D call from TCRdb, TRBD1, cannot be confirmed without DNA. The CDR3 covers 13 residues. CDR1 is MNHEY, CDR2 SVGEGT, per germline. CDR3 sequence reads: CASTGTGSYEQYF.

The chain links TRBV24-1 to TRBJ2-1. This CDR3 contains 12 residues. Germline V gives CDR1 KGHDR, CDR2 SFDVKD. The chain's CDR3 is CATSDFGDEQFF.

The gene calls are TRBV7-9 and TRBJ2-3; TCRdb selects TRBD1, and the lack of DNA leaves this call unchecked. From germline, CDR1 is SEHNR and CDR2 FQNEAQ (reference sequence). The CDR3 consists of 17 residues. This chain's CDR3 is CASSPPTGMKVSDTQYF.

The chain links TRBV27 to TRBJ1-1; TCRdb's assignment of TRBD1 cannot be checked, as there is no DNA. Germline CDR1 is MNHEY and CDR2 is SMNVEV (reference sequence). The CDR3 is 12 amino acids. CDR3 sequence reads: CASSSQGTEAFF.

The chain combines TRBV6-2 or TRBV6-3 with TRBJ1-1; no DNA is available, so the TRBD1 call from TCRdb remains unchecked. Germline V gene sequence: CDR1 MNHEY, CDR2 SVGEGT. This CDR3 has 14 amino acids. CDR3 region: CASIEAGGWTEAFF.

This clonotype is identified as medium-sized from frequency. The rearrangement joins TRBV29-1 to TRBJ2-2; the D call of TRBD2 rests on TCRdb alone, since no DNA is present to check it. The CDR3 length is 13 residues. Germline V CDR1 and CDR2: SQVTM, ANQGSEA. The CDR3 here is CSVAGGDTGELFF.

This sequence joins TRBV29-1 and TRBJ2-7; absent DNA, TCRdb's TRBD1 call cannot be checked. This CDR3 region has 12 residues. CDR1 SQVTM and CDR2 ANQGSEA come from the germline V gene. Here the CDR3 reads CSVEDIGGEQYF.

J is TRBJ2-7 and V is TRBV20-1. Germline V gene data show CDR1 as DFQATT and CDR2 as SNEGSKA (reference sequence). CDR3 size: 14 residues. The CDR3 protein is CSARLGYFEYEQYF.

Frequency places this clonotype as large. The chain joins TRBV7-9 to TRBJ2-3; TCRdb reports TRBD2, a call that lacks DNA to check it against. In germline, CDR1 is SEHNR, CDR2 FQNEAQ (reference sequence). The CDR3 runs to 16 residues. This CDR3 is CASSSTSGASTDTQYF.

The CDR3: CSARASHLLARQETQYF. The chain couples TRBV20-1 to TRBJ2-5; the D gene TCRdb calls, TRBD2, cannot be checked with no DNA. This CDR3 comprises 17 residues. Germline lookup yields CDR1 DFQATT and CDR2 SNEGSKA (reference sequence).

The V gene is TRBV20-1, the J gene TRBJ2-3. Germline V gives CDR1 DFQATT, CDR2 SNEGSKA (reference sequence). The CDR3 consists of 11 residues. CDR3 residues: CSAPMGDTQYF.

Judged by frequency, this clonotype is medium-sized (0.01 to 0.1%). The genes are TRBV7-2 and TRBJ2-2. Germline values: CDR1 SGHTA, CDR2 FQGNSA. This CDR3 region has 13 residues. The CDR3: CASSSTNTGELFF.

In terms of frequency, this clonotype is medium-sized. The J gene is TRBJ1-1, the V gene TRBV28. There are 15 residues in the CDR3. Germline V CDR1 and CDR2: MDHEN, SYDVKM. CDR3 protein: CASSAGDGLNTEAFF. The complete variable domain, with remaining parts taken from reference TRBV28 and TRBJ1-1, reads DVKVTQSSRYLVKRTGEKVFLECVQDMDHENMFWYRQDPGLGLRLIYFSYDVKMKEKGDIPEGYSVSREKKERFSLILESASTNQTSMYLCASSAGDGLNTEAFFGQGTRLTVV.

The chain recombines TRBV15 with TRBJ2-7. In germline, CDR1 is LNHNV, CDR2 YYDKDF (reference sequence). The CDR3 runs 15 residues. The chain's CDR3 is CATSRDPAGSHEQYF.

The genes are TRBV7-8 and TRBJ2-7; TCRdb designates TRBD1, a call that cannot be tested without DNA. The CDR3 has 17 amino acids. The germline V gene encodes CDR1 SGHVS and CDR2 FQNEAQ. The CDR3 sequence is CASSLVARGYSSYEQYF.

This chain joins TRBV7-3 and TRBJ2-3; absent DNA, TCRdb's TRBD2 call cannot be checked. Germline lookup yields CDR1 SGHTA and CDR2 FQGTGA. The CDR3 is 13 residues long. CDR3 in amino acids: CASSFSLTDTQYF.

The rearrangement joins TRBV7-7 to TRBJ2-1; without DNA, the TCRdb call of TRBD2 cannot be checked. The CDR3 has 16 residues. Germline V lookup: CDR1 SSHAT, CDR2 FNYEAQ (reference sequence). The CDR3 loop is CASSLGLAGSYNEQFF.

J is TRBJ1-1 and V is TRBV30. Germline V CDR1 and CDR2: GTSNPN, SVGIG (reference sequence). The CDR3 contains 13 residues. Here the CDR3 reads CAWSGDKNTEAFF.